Each of the 15 T cell receptor beta chains below was sequenced from the same sample in a study of T-cell reconstitution after alpha-beta-depleted transplantation in children. Researchers prepared the TCRbeta library using unique molecular identifiers, the study reports. TCRdb re-called the PCR reads through MiXCR, storing one row per CDR3 protein. The sample records roughly 45,000 distinct CDR3 sequences, around 9% being singletons. Material: PBMCs, mostly from graft donor cells, obtained 60 days after TCRalphabeta/CD19-depleted stem cell transplant. Receptors were obtained from a male patient between 2 and 10 years old who had a stem cell transplant for chronic granulomatous disease, so the T cells may come from the graft donor.

Ten or more counts support this clonotype. The CDR3 protein is CASSQGRRVPYEQYF. The CDR3 DNA follows: TGTGCCAGCAGCCAAGGCAGGCGGGTTCCCTACGAGCAGTACTTC. The gene calls are TRBV3-1 and TRBJ2-7, with D tentatively TRBD2 (5 bases). Germline V gene sequence: CDR1 LGHDT, CDR2 YNNKEL (reference sequence). The CDR3 totals 15 residues. Trimming left V 1 base short and J 2 bases short, with 12 bases between.

This clonotype appeared once. At one end, the junction sequence differs from germline, possibly due to a read error. J is TRBJ1-2 and V is TRBV2, with 9 nucleotides matching TRBD1. The CDR3 loop spans 14 amino acids. Germline loops: CDR1 SNHLY, CDR2 FYNNEI. CDR3 residues: CVSRASGTGYGYTF. The DNA for the CDR3 is TGTGTCAGCAGGGCCTCCGGGACAGGGTATGGCTACACCTTC.

This clonotype was seen at least ten times. V usage is TRBV20-1 and J usage is TRBJ2-5; 10 positions match TRBD2. Trimming cost V 6 bases and J 7 bases; bases outside gene matches: 20. The CDR3 length is 17 residues. Germline CDR1 is DFQATT and CDR2 is SNEGSKA (reference sequence). The CDR3 DNA is TGCAGTGCCCTGGGACAGGCAGGGCTAGCGGGAGATGGGACCCAGTACTTC. Translated, it gives CSALGQAGLAGDGTQYF.

The rearrangement links TRBV13 to TRBJ1-4; D remains unclear. Trimming cost V 2 bases and J 4 bases, with 17 bases left between them. Germline assignment: CDR1 PRHDT and CDR2 FYEKMQ (reference sequence). The CDR3 contains 17 residues. CDR3 protein: CASSLLSESTFNEKLFF. The CDR3 DNA reads as TGTGCCAGCAGCTTACTCAGTGAGAGCACTTTTAATGAAAAACTGTTTTTT.

This clonotype was recorded a few times. CDR3 sequence: CSARKGGLYEQYF. As DNA, the CDR3 is TGCAGTGCTAGGAAGGGGGGGCTCTACGAGCAGTACTTC. The V and J genes are TRBV20-1 and TRBJ2-7, with a possible D match to TRBD2 (7 bases). The V and J ends lost 3 bases and 3 bases respectively, with 12 bases between them. This CDR3 is built from 13 residues. Germline-derived CDR1 and CDR2 are DFQATT and SNEGSKA (reference sequence).

V is TRBV3-1 and J is TRBJ2-7; 8 nucleotides match TRBD1. The CDR3 is 15 amino acids. CDR1 is LGHDT and CDR2 is YNNKEL in the germline V gene (reference sequence). V shed 0 bases and J 2 bases; nucleotides not matched to a gene: 3. CDR3 in amino acids: CASSQEDRVAYEQYF. The CDR3 bases are TGTGCCAGCAGCCAAGAGGACAGGGTGGCCTACGAGCAGTACTTC.

This clonotype was seen many times. The chain links TRBV4-3 to TRBJ2-1; 9 bases agree with TRBD2. The germline gives CDR1 LGHNA, CDR2 YSLEER. The CDR3 is 15 amino acids. J gave up 3 bases and V 4 bases, and 4 bases lay outside the gene matches. The DNA of the CDR3 is TGCGCCAGCAGCCGGGGACTAGCAGACTACAATGAGCAGTTCTTC. This sequence encodes CASSRGLADYNEQFF.

This clonotype was counted a few times. The V call is TRBV5-6, the J call TRBJ2-3, with a weak D call TRBD2 (5 bases). The CDR3 totals 12 residues. The V end lost 1 base, the J end lost 10 bases, and 10 bases lay between the germline ends. Germline V CDR1 and CDR2: SGHDT, YYEEEE. In DNA form, the CDR3 reads TGTGCCAGCAGCTTGTTAGGCGGGCCGCAGTATTTT. Its translation is CASSLLGGPQYF.

This clonotype was seen ten or more times. The chain links TRBV29-1 to TRBJ1-3; D unclear. V dropped 3 bases and J dropped 4 bases, with 4 bases sitting between them. CDR1 and CDR2 (germline): SQVTM, ANQGSEA. This CDR3 has 11 amino acids. Written as DNA, the CDR3 is TGCAGCGTTGAGGGCGGAAACACCATATATTTT. Its translation is CSVEGGNTIYF.

This chain uses TRBV7-9 with TRBJ1-2, with 7 bases lining up with TRBD1. Germline V CDR1 and CDR2: SEHNR, FQNEAQ (reference sequence). The CDR3 spans 12 residues. After removal of 5 bases from V and 8 bases from J, the junction contained 5 bases not matched to a gene. CDR3 bases: TGTGCCAGCAGCACGGGACAGCGAGGCTACACCTTC. Protein sequence: CASSTGQRGYTF.

CDR3 bases: TGTGCCAGCAGTGAGGGGACAGGGCTACTTCCGCAGTATTTT. Amino acid sequence: CASSEGTGLLPQYF. The chain couples TRBV6-1 to TRBJ2-3, with 9 bases fitting TRBD1. Unmatched junction bases numbered 8, after V lost 3 bases and J lost 10 bases. Per germline, CDR1 MNHNS and CDR2 SASEGT. The CDR3 sequence is 14 residues long.

V and J are TRBV6-2 or TRBV6-3 and TRBJ2-2; D not certain. Germline assignment: CDR1 MNHEY and CDR2 SVGEGT. There are 13 residues in the CDR3. The V end was cut by 2 bases, the J end by 7 bases, with 8 bases between. The CDR3 sequence: CASSYNRIGELFF. CDR3 coding DNA: TGTGCCAGCAGTTACAATAGAATCGGGGAGCTGTTTTTT.

This clonotype occurred a few times. J is TRBJ2-3 and V is TRBV10-3, with TRBD2 matching 8 bases. The germline V gene has CDR1 ENHRY and CDR2 SYGVKD. This CDR3 comprises 16 residues. V dropped 0 bases and J dropped 1; count of bases not matched to a gene: 3. As DNA, the CDR3 is TGTGCCATCAGTGAGTCGATTAGCGGGGGCACAGATACGCAGTATTTT. Its translation: CAISESISGGTDTQYF.

V gene TRBV19 combines with J gene TRBJ2-1; 7 bases map to TRBD1. From germline, CDR1 is LNHDA and CDR2 SQIVND (reference sequence). The length of the CDR3 is 12 residues. Trimming cost V 5 bases and J 7 bases; bases outside gene matches: 2. CDR3 nucleotide sequence: TGTGCCAGTAGTTACAGGGGTAATGAGCAGTTCTTC. Translation: CASSYRGNEQFF.

The V call is TRBV20-1, the J call TRBJ2-1; 14 bases are shared with TRBD2. Germline loops: CDR1 DFQATT, CDR2 SNEGSKA (reference sequence). The J segment lost 7 bases and the V segment lost 6 bases, leaving 8 bases of the junction unmatched. This CDR3 region has 15 residues. The CDR3 is CSASGGLAGVNEQFF. DNA of the CDR3: TGCAGTGCCTCAGGGGGACTAGCGGGAGTGAATGAGCAGTTCTTC.